These 32 T cell receptor beta chains were sequenced from one sample in a study of CD8 T cells in Susac syndrome. RNA amounts of roughly 0.5 to 1 ug underwent reverse transcription with random hexamers. TCRdb reprocessed the immunoSEQ multiplex PCR reads via MiXCR and lists one record per CDR3 protein. This sample has roughly 250,000 distinct CDR3 sequences, with about 96% found just once. Material: CD4+ T cells from PBMCs. These TCRs come from a human donor with Susac syndrome.

This chain connects TRBV24-1 to TRBJ2-5; 8 nucleotides line up with TRBD2. The V gene's germline CDR1 is KGHDR and CDR2 SFDVKD. Germline trimming cut 5 bases from V and 1 base from J; bases unmatched to any gene: 5. The length of the CDR3 is 15 residues. CDR3 in DNA: TGTGCCACCAGTGCCAGTAGCGGGACCCAAGAGACCCAGTACTTC. The encoded protein is CATSASSGTQETQYF.

This rearrangement joins TRBV12-5 to TRBJ2-2; D not certain. The CDR3 extends over 11 amino acids. Germline CDR1 reads LGHNT; CDR2 reads FRNRAP. V was shortened by 6 bases and J by 7 bases, with 6 bases between the two germline ends. The CDR3 DNA sequence: TGTGCTAGTGGCCTCAACGGGGAGCTGTTTTTT. Translating gives CASGLNGELFF.

This rearrangement joins TRBV4-1 to TRBJ2-1; 8 nucleotides align to TRBD2. The CDR3 is made up of 14 amino acids. Germline assignment: CDR1 MGHRA and CDR2 YSYEKL. V gave up 4 bases and J gave up 7 bases; unmatched junction bases: 6. CDR3 in amino acids: CASSPLSGRNEQFF. The CDR3 coding sequence is TGCGCCAGCAGCCCGCTAAGCGGGAGAAATGAGCAGTTCTTC.

The sample holds one count of this clonotype. This rearrangement joins TRBV20-1 to TRBJ2-5, with 7 bases that match TRBD2. Germline CDR1 reads DFQATT; CDR2 reads SNEGSKA (reference sequence). This CDR3 is 15 amino acids long. Germline trimming cut 3 bases from V and 2 bases from J; bases unmatched to any gene: 9. The DNA for the CDR3 is TGCAGTGCTAGCCGTCACACTAGCGCGCAAGAGACCCAGTACTTC. Protein product: CSASRHTSAQETQYF.

The genes are TRBV29-1 and TRBJ2-2; D uncertain. Trimming shortened V by 5 bases and J by 1 base, and 8 bases separated the two germline ends. CDR1 is SQVTM, CDR2 ANQGSEA, per germline. The length of the CDR3 is 13 residues. CDR3 DNA: TGCAGCGTTCGGCAGGAGAACACCGGGGAGCTGTTTTTT. Translating it yields CSVRQENTGELFF.

This chain uses TRBV12-3 or TRBV12-4 with TRBJ1-1; D is unclear. The CDR3 has 13 amino acids. V was pared by 1 base and J by 8 bases, with 11 bases between. CDR3 loop: CASSLDGRTEAFF. The CDR3 coding sequence is TGTGCCAGCAGTTTAGACGGACGGACCGAAGCTTTCTTT.

The rearrangement joins TRBV20-1 to TRBJ1-2; D is undetermined. The CDR3 totals 13 residues. Looked up from germline, CDR1 is DFQATT and CDR2 is SNEGSKA (reference sequence). Trimming stripped 6 bases from V and 10 bases from J, with 21 bases between. The CDR3 DNA sequence: TGCAGTGCCTCCTCCGGGCCAACAATTACCTACACCTTC. This gives the protein CSASSGPTITYTF.

V usage is TRBV9 and J usage is TRBJ2-7; D unresolved. V shed 0 bases and J shed 4 bases, with 14 bases lying between them. The CDR3 runs 15 residues. From germline, CDR1 is SGDLS and CDR2 YYNGEE. The CDR3 DNA reads TGTGCCAGCAGCGTAGGAGGTCCGAACGAATACGAGCAGTACTTC. This encodes CASSVGGPNEYEQYF.

V usage is TRBV28 and J usage is TRBJ2-5; 7 nucleotides match TRBD1. The V gene's germline CDR1 is MDHEN and CDR2 SYDVKM. This CDR3 contains 13 residues. V was clipped by 6 bases and J by 5 bases; unmatched bases: 6. CDR3 region: CASRKTGSETQYF. The CDR3 DNA reads TGTGCCAGCAGAAAGACAGGGTCGGAGACCCAGTACTTC.

The rearrangement links TRBV12-3 or TRBV12-4 to TRBJ1-2, with D perhaps TRBD1 (5 bases). V was clipped by 6 bases and J by 6 bases, with 11 bases between them. The CDR3 sequence is 12 residues long. The CDR3 protein is CASSQEGNGYTF. The CDR3 DNA sequence: TGTGCCAGCAGCCAAGAGGGGAATGGCTACACCTTC.

This clonotype appeared once. V is TRBV2 and J is TRBJ2-7, with D perhaps matching TRBD2 (5 bases). Trimming took 7 bases from V and 2 from J, leaving 9 bases between them. This CDR3 is 12 amino acids long. Germline V CDR1 and CDR2: SNHLY, FYNNEI. CDR3 DNA sequence: TGTGCCAGCACGGTCGGGACCTACGAGCAGTACTTC. Translated: CASTVGTYEQYF.

The sample holds one count of this clonotype. The V gene is TRBV9, the J gene TRBJ2-7, with 12 bases matching TRBD2. This CDR3 is 18 amino acids long. J was trimmed by 0 bases and V by 0 bases; bases with no gene match: 7. The germline CDR1 and CDR2 sequences are SGDLS and YYNGEE. The CDR3 is CASSVGLGTSGLSYEQYF. CDR3 nucleotide sequence: TGTGCCAGCAGCGTAGGCTTGGGGACTAGCGGGCTCTCCTACGAGCAGTACTTC. The variable domain in full, completed from reference TRBV9 and TRBJ2-7, reads DSGVTQTPKHLITATGQRVTLRCSPRSGDLSVYWYQQSLDQGLQFLIQYYNGEERAKGNILERFSAQQFPDLHSELNLSSLELGDSALYFCASSVGLGTSGLSYEQYFGPGTRLTVT.

The chain uses TRBV12-3 or TRBV12-4 and TRBJ1-4; D remains unclear. This CDR3 spans 11 amino acids. The V gene lost 8 bases and the J gene lost 8 bases, with 9 bases spanning the gap. As DNA, the CDR3 is TGTGCCAGCGGACGCCAGGAAAAACTGTTTTTT. Its protein is CASGRQEKLFF.

This clonotype was detected once. V gene TRBV6-1 combines with J gene TRBJ2-5; 9 bases agree with TRBD2. The CDR3 sequence is 14 residues long. Germline CDR1 reads MNHNS; CDR2 reads SASEGT. Trimming cost V 5 bases and J 9 bases; bases outside gene matches: 10. This chain's CDR3 is CASSRSGRRDSQYF. The CDR3 nucleotides read TGTGCCAGCAGTCGAAGCGGGAGGCGAGACTCCCAGTACTTC.

The chain couples TRBV27 to TRBJ2-2, with 7 bases that match TRBD2. Trimming removed 6 bases from V and 7 bases from J; junction bases left unmatched: 8. Germline V gene data show CDR1 as MNHEY and CDR2 as SMNVEV (reference sequence). The CDR3 spans 14 residues. CDR3 protein: CASRSLLAYGELFF. CDR3 sequence (DNA): TGTGCCAGCAGATCCCTACTAGCGTACGGGGAGCTGTTTTTT.

The chain uses TRBV3-1 and TRBJ1-5, with TRBD1 as a possible D gene (6 bases). Germline V gene lookup returns CDR1 LGHDT and CDR2 YNNKEL (reference sequence). This CDR3 has 15 residues. V shed 0 bases and J shed 9 bases, with 15 bases lying between them. The CDR3 DNA sequence: TGTGCCAGCAGCCAAGACTTAAACAGGGTTTCGCCCCAGCATTTT. Amino acid sequence: CASSQDLNRVSPQHF. Looking up the rest from reference TRBV3-1 and TRBJ1-5 gives the full variable domain: DTAVSQTPKYLVTQMGNDKSIKCEQNLGHDTMYWYKQDSKKFLKIMFSYNNKELIINETVPNRFSPKSPDKAHLNLHINSLELGDSAVYFCASSQDLNRVSPQHFGDGTRLSIL.

The genes are TRBV5-1 and TRBJ2-5, with D perhaps TRBD2 (5 bases). Looked up from germline, CDR1 is SGHRS and CDR2 is YFSETQ. The CDR3 spans 17 residues. V was cut by 4 bases and J by 2 bases, with 21 bases left in between. CDR3 sequence reads: CASSPHSRRQTQETQYF. CDR3 nucleotides: TGCGCCAGCAGCCCTCACTCCAGGAGGCAAACGCAAGAGACCCAGTACTTC.

Only a few counts were recorded for this clonotype. The gene calls are TRBV28 and TRBJ2-5, with D unclear. Trimming cost V 4 bases and J 2 bases, with 5 bases left between them. The germline gives CDR1 MDHEN, CDR2 SYDVKM. There are 12 residues in the CDR3. CDR3 DNA: TGTGCCAGCAGTTCTGTGCAAGAGACCCAGTACTTC. Residues: CASSSVQETQYF.

Here the CDR3 DNA reads TGTGCCAGCACCGATCTGAGCTCCTACAATGAGCAGTTCTTC. This translates into CASTDLSSYNEQFF. The J gene is TRBJ2-1, the V gene TRBV3-1; D is uncertain. Germline values: CDR1 LGHDT, CDR2 YNNKEL (reference sequence). The CDR3 is 14 residues long. Trimming pared 7 bases from V and 0 bases from J, leaving 10 bases between.

CDR3 sequence: CASSLRGRGEAFF. The CDR3 DNA reads as TGTGCCAGCAGTTTAAGGGGGAGGGGGGAAGCTTTCTTT. The V and J genes are TRBV27 and TRBJ1-1; possibly TRBD1 for D (6 bases). This CDR3 has 13 residues. The germline CDR1 and CDR2 sequences are MNHEY and SMNVEV (reference sequence). Between the trimmed V and J ends, which lost 2 bases and 8 bases, there was a span of 12 bases.

The CDR3 is CASSAGSRPLKYF. In nucleotides, the CDR3 is TGTGCCAGCAGTGCAGGCAGTCGGCCCCTGAAATACTTC. The rearrangement joins TRBV6-5 to TRBJ2-4; D gene unclear. V dropped 5 bases and J dropped 16 bases, with 21 bases sitting between them. The length of the CDR3 is 13 residues. Germline CDR1 MNHEY, CDR2 SVGAGI.

The rearrangement links TRBV2 to TRBJ1-2; D call uncertain. Trimming took 2 bases from V and 5 from J, leaving 9 bases between them. Germline CDR1 is SNHLY and CDR2 is FYNNEI. The CDR3 extends over 13 amino acids. In DNA form, the CDR3 reads TGTGCCAGCAGTGAATGGATAGGGTATGGCTACACCTTC. Protein sequence: CASSEWIGYGYTF.

The gene calls are TRBV30 and TRBJ2-1; 10 nucleotides agree with TRBD2. The length of the CDR3 is 17 residues. In germline, CDR1 is GTSNPN, CDR2 SVGIG (reference sequence). V was pared by 0 bases and J by 5 bases, with 10 bases of the junction left unmatched. In nucleotides, the CDR3 is TGTGCCTGGAGTGTAATGGTTACTAGCGGGACCCACAATGAGCAGTTCTTC. Translation gives CAWSVMVTSGTHNEQFF.

This chain connects TRBV20-1 to TRBJ2-5; 10 bases match TRBD1. CDR3 length: 14 residues. Germline CDR1 DFQATT, CDR2 SNEGSKA (reference sequence). V lost 6 bases, J lost 3 bases, and 7 bases stayed unmatched. CDR3 residues: CSAARGQGKETQYF. In DNA, the CDR3 is TGCAGTGCGGCGAGGGGACAGGGGAAAGAGACCCAGTACTTC.

J is TRBJ2-1 and V is TRBV29-1; TRBD2 matches 9 bases. V lost 7 bases, J lost 4 bases, and 11 bases stayed unmatched. Per germline, CDR1 SQVTM and CDR2 ANQGSEA. The CDR3 consists of 15 residues. The CDR3 here is CSGTRGSGGYNEQFF. DNA for the CDR3: TGCAGCGGTACCCGTGGTAGCGGGGGTTACAATGAGCAGTTCTTC.

The rearrangement uses TRBV13 and TRBJ2-1; no clear D. V shed 3 bases and J shed 8 bases, with 8 bases lying between them. CDR1 and CDR2 from the germline V gene are PRHDT and FYEKMQ (reference sequence). CDR3 length: 12 amino acids. CDR3 amino acids: CASSFKGYEQFF. DNA of the CDR3: TGTGCCAGCAGCTTTAAGGGCTATGAGCAGTTCTTC.

The V call is TRBV5-1, the J call TRBJ2-1, with 14 bases lining up with TRBD2. The CDR3 runs to 14 residues. Germline V lookup: CDR1 SGHRS, CDR2 YFSETQ. The V and J ends lost 4 bases and 9 bases, in that order; junction bases with no gene match: 3. In DNA, the CDR3 is TGCGCCAGCAGCCCCGGGACTAGCGGGGGTGAGCAGTTCTTC. This codes for CASSPGTSGGEQFF. Full variable domain (missing parts from reference TRBV5-1 and TRBJ2-1): KAGVTQTPRYLIKTRGQQVTLSCSPISGHRSVSWYQQTPGQGLQFLFEYFSETQRNKGNFPGRFSGRQFSNSRSEMNVSTLELGDSALYLCASSPGTSGGEQFFGPGTRLTVL.

This chain connects TRBV3-1 to TRBJ2-7; the match to TRBD2 covers 11 bases. Per germline, CDR1 LGHDT and CDR2 YNNKEL (reference sequence). The ends lost 0 bases at V and 10 bases at J; junction bases unmatched: 8. The length of the CDR3 is 15 residues. The CDR3 region is CASSQELSLAGGQYF. CDR3 sequence (DNA): TGTGCCAGCAGCCAAGAGCTAAGCCTAGCGGGGGGACAGTACTTC.

V gene TRBV20-1 combines with J gene TRBJ2-7; D perhaps matches TRBD2 (6 bases). Germline CDR1 reads DFQATT; CDR2 reads SNEGSKA (reference sequence). Trimming pared 6 bases from V and 2 bases from J, leaving 17 bases between. The CDR3 totals 14 residues. The CDR3 loop reads CSATNPGSPYEQYF. CDR3 nucleotide sequence: TGCAGTGCCACCAACCCCGGGAGCCCCTACGAGCAGTACTTC.

V usage is TRBV2 and J usage is TRBJ2-3; D unclear. The length of the CDR3 is 14 residues. The germline V gene encodes CDR1 SNHLY and CDR2 FYNNEI. Trimming took off 8 bases at V and 4 bases at J, with 16 bases between the two ends. The CDR3 reads CASFWGRTSDTQYF. CDR3 sequence (DNA): TGTGCCAGCTTTTGGGGTAGAACTTCAGATACGCAGTATTTT.

The chain couples TRBV14 to TRBJ1-5; D call uncertain. Germline V gene data show CDR1 as SGHDN and CDR2 as FVKESK. Trimming shortened V by 1 base and J by 7 bases, and 11 bases separated the two germline ends. The CDR3 is 14 residues long. The CDR3 bases are TGTGCCAGCAGCCAAGCGGGCCAAGCCCAGCCCCAGCATTTT. This gives the protein CASSQAGQAQPQHF.

The chain employs TRBV14 and TRBJ2-5; D might be TRBD1 or TRBD2, each matching 5 bases. The ends were cut back, 1 base at V and 1 base at J, with 19 bases in the middle. This CDR3 comprises 18 residues. Germline CDR1 reads SGHDN; CDR2 reads FVKESK. The CDR3 DNA reads as TGTGCCAGCAGCCAAGGAATTGGGGGACCCCGGGGCCAAGAGACCCAGTACTTC. Translation gives CASSQGIGGPRGQETQYF.